Following are 9 T cell receptor beta chains from one sample sequenced in a study of T-cell memory formation after mild COVID-19. Via MiXCR, TCRdb re-called the 5' RACE reads, giving one row per CDR3 protein. Among about 470,000 distinct CDR3 sequences, 15% to 20% were seen once, and the ten largest hold about 12%. Sequencing was carried out using PBMCs or a T cell subset sorted from them (not recorded which). The receptor source for this set is an adult woman who had mild COVID-19 (a few samples of this study predate the infection). Cell type and time point are not known.

The CDR3 is CASSRVLWDRGVAFF. The CDR3 coding sequence is TGTGCCAGCAGCCGCGTCTTATGGGACAGGGGAGTCGCTTTCTTT. The chain joins TRBV6-2 or TRBV6-3 to TRBJ1-1; 10 bases match TRBD1. Germline V gene sequence: CDR1 MNHEY, CDR2 SVGEGT. After removal of 6 bases from V and 11 bases from J, the junction contained 15 bases not matched to a gene. This CDR3 is 15 amino acids long.

In this sample, this clonotype turned up many times. This chain links TRBV29-1 with TRBJ2-2; 10 bases fit TRBD2. V lost 7 bases, J lost 4 bases, and 3 bases stayed unmatched. This CDR3 is 13 amino acids long. Germline V gene sequence: CDR1 SQVTM, CDR2 ANQGSEA. CDR3 loop: CSGSGGPTGELFF. DNA for the CDR3: TGCAGCGGTAGCGGGGGGCCCACCGGGGAGCTGTTTTTT.

This clonotype appeared a few times. The chain couples TRBV12-3 or TRBV12-4 to TRBJ2-3; 8 bases line up with TRBD1. V shed 4 bases and J 14 bases; nucleotides not matched to a gene: 8. The CDR3 sequence is 12 residues long. CDR3 sequence: CASSWAGGPGYF. In DNA, the CDR3 is TGTGCCAGCAGTTGGGCAGGGGGCCCAGGGTATTTT.

This rearrangement joins TRBV7-9 to TRBJ1-4; possible D gene TRBD1, 5 bases. Trimming left V 3 bases short and J 0 bases short, with 8 bases between. The CDR3 has 15 residues. The germline gives CDR1 SEHNR, CDR2 FQNEAQ (reference sequence). The CDR3 protein is CASSFAGTTNEKLFF. As DNA, the CDR3 is TGTGCCAGCAGCTTCGCAGGGACAACTAATGAAAAACTGTTTTTT.

This clonotype was counted only a few times. The rearrangement joins TRBV5-1 to TRBJ2-3; 12 nucleotides align to TRBD2. Germline lookup yields CDR1 SGHRS and CDR2 YFSETQ. Germline trimming cut 4 bases from V and 4 bases from J; bases unmatched to any gene: 10. The CDR3 totals 17 residues. As DNA, the CDR3 is TGCGCCAGCAGCAAAAGACTAGCGGGAGTTTCATCAGATACGCAGTATTTT. Translated: CASSKRLAGVSSDTQYF.

In this sample, this clonotype turned up a few times. This rearrangement joins TRBV20-1 to TRBJ2-1, with TRBD2 as a possible D gene (5 bases). CDR1 is DFQATT, CDR2 SNEGSKA, per germline (reference sequence). The V gene lost 5 bases and the J gene lost 8 bases, with 19 bases spanning the gap. The CDR3 sequence is 14 residues long. The CDR3: CSAPDYAEVYEQFF. The CDR3 bases are TGCAGTGCTCCAGACTATGCCGAGGTCTATGAGCAGTTCTTC.

The chain combines TRBV30 with TRBJ2-3; 8 nucleotides align to TRBD2. Germline lookup yields CDR1 GTSNPN and CDR2 SVGIG (reference sequence). The CDR3 has 13 amino acids. The J segment lost 2 bases and the V segment lost 3 bases, leaving 1 base of the junction unmatched. The CDR3 sequence: CAWSGRATDTQYF. CDR3 bases: TGTGCCTGGAGCGGGAGGGCCACAGATACGCAGTATTTT.

CDR3 loop: CASSLTGAGTTDTQYF. The CDR3 DNA is TGTGCCAGCAGCTTAACGGGAGCGGGAACCACAGATACGCAGTATTTT. V gene TRBV7-3 combines with J gene TRBJ2-3; TRBD2 matches at 7 bases. Germline assignment: CDR1 SGHTA and CDR2 FQGTGA. The CDR3 loop spans 16 amino acids. Trimming cost V 0 bases and J 2 bases; bases outside gene matches: 5.

For the CDR3, the DNA is TGTGCCAGCAGTGGAGGGATTAACTATGGCTACACCTTC. Protein sequence: CASSGGINYGYTF. J is TRBJ1-2 and V is TRBV2; D is unclear. V shed 4 bases and J shed 1 base, with 7 bases lying between them. CDR3 length: 13 amino acids. Germline CDR1 is SNHLY and CDR2 is FYNNEI.